Reported below is one T cell receptor (beta chain). Antigen: not known. MiXCR was run by TCRdb on the 5' RACE reads, yielding one entry per CDR3 protein. The sample has 35,000 to 55,000 distinct CDR3 sequences; about a tenth are singletons. This record comes from a study of T-cell memory formation after mild COVID-19. Overall study context: Clusters of TCRs were largely donor specific. Study-wide points: Among clones contracting day 15 to 85, CD4/CD8 was balanced, whereas later expanders leaned CD4+. Contracting CD4+ clones lay largely in CM and EM, with CD8+ ones residing in EMRA.

CDR1 is SGHNT and CDR2 is YYREEE in the germline V gene (reference sequence). V was pared by 4 bases and J by 9 bases, with 11 bases of the junction left unmatched. The CDR3 consists of 15 residues. This rearrangement joins TRBV5-4 to TRBJ2-5, with 11 bases that match TRBD2. The sequence derives from an adult woman who had mild COVID-19 (a few samples of this study predate the infection). Cell type and time point are not known. Sequencing was performed on PBMCs or a T cell subset sorted from them (not recorded which). Here the CDR3 reads CASSVTSGRGGPQYF. In DNA, the CDR3 is TGTGCCAGCAGCGTCACTAGCGGGAGAGGGGGCCCCCAGTACTTC.